Listed below are T cell receptor beta chains from one sample, sequenced in a study of cytomegalovirus exposure and HLA in healthy donors. Clones were read by immunoSEQ multiplex PCR, and TCRdb kept only the in-frame ones, dropping some. The sample contains about 160,000 clones, around 80% of which appear only once. Sequencing was performed on PBMCs. The receptors originated from a man aged 30-40 years in good health and CMV-seronegative. The CDR3 runs from the conserved cysteine through the conserved F or W. D genes are given only for firm matches. The size entry is marked missing in some rows and otherwise reads once, few, many or a size class.

DNA: TGTGCCATCCCGGAGGGGAGGAATTACAATGAGCAGTTCTTC
CDR3: CAIPEGRNYNEQFF
V: TRBV11-2
D: -
size: -
J: TRBJ2-1

DNA: TGTGCCACCAGCAGAGCTGCCGGGAGGAGGTCCTACGAGCAGTACTTC
CDR3: CATSRAAGRRSYEQYF
V: TRBV15
D: TRBD2
size: -
J: TRBJ2-7

DNA: TGTGCCAGCACTGTAGGCCGACAGACGATGTATAGCAATCAGCCCCAGCATTTT
CDR3: CASTVGRQTMYSNQPQHF
V: TRBV28
D: -
size: -
J: TRBJ1-5

DNA: TGTGCCAGCAGCTTAACAGGGGTCTACGAGCAGTACTTC
CDR3: CASSLTGVYEQYF
V: TRBV7-2
D: TRBD1
size: -
J: TRBJ2-7

DNA: TGCGCCAGCAGCATAGGCAGGATCACAGATACGCAGTATTTT
CDR3: CASSIGRITDTQYF
V: TRBV5-1
D: -
size: -
J: TRBJ2-3

DNA: TGTGCCAGCAGCGTTGACAGTAACAATGAGCAGTTCTTC
CDR3: CASSVDSNNEQFF
V: TRBV9
D: -
size: -
J: TRBJ2-1

DNA: TGTGCCTGGAGCCCGAGCGTATGGGGGCGAGATGGCTACACCTTC
CDR3: CAWSPSVWGRDGYTF
V: TRBV30
D: -
size: -
J: TRBJ1-2

DNA: TGCAGCTCTAGGGGAATGACAGGCGAAGCTTTCTTT
CDR3: CSSRGMTGEAFF
V: TRBV29-1
D: -
size: -
J: TRBJ1-1

DNA: TGTGCCAGTGGCAACTCCGGGACAGCCCAGTCGGCCTTC
CDR3: CASGNSGTAQSAF
V: TRBV19
D: TRBD1
size: -
J: TRBJ1-2

DNA: TGTGCCAGCAACCCAGGGGGGCCACCCCTCCACTTT
CDR3: CASNPGGPPLHF
V: TRBV28
D: TRBD1
size: -
J: TRBJ1-6

DNA: TGTGCCAGCAGTTTATACAGGTCCTCCCGGGGGGAAAAACTGTTTTTT
CDR3: CASSLYRSSRGEKLFF
V: TRBV6-5
D: -
size: -
J: TRBJ1-4

DNA: TGTGCCAGCCCGGGACAGGGAGGGGGCGAAGCTTTCTTT
CDR3: CASPGQGGGEAFF
V: TRBV28
D: TRBD1
size: once
J: TRBJ1-1

DNA: TGTGCTAGTGGCCAGGGGGGACCAAATGGCTACACCTTC
CDR3: CASGQGGPNGYTF
V: TRBV12-5
D: TRBD1
size: -
J: TRBJ1-2

DNA: TGTGCCAGCAGCTTAAATAGTCGGTCAGATACGCAGTATTTT
CDR3: CASSLNSRSDTQYF
V: TRBV7-8
D: -
size: -
J: TRBJ2-3

DNA: TGTGCCAGCAGCCCTGCGACAGTCTCTGGGGCCAACGTCCTGACTTTC
CDR3: CASSPATVSGANVLTF
V: TRBV7-8
D: -
size: -
J: TRBJ2-6

DNA: TGTGCCAGCTCACCCGTAAAAGAGACCCAGTACTTC
CDR3: CASSPVKETQYF
V: TRBV18
D: -
size: -
J: TRBJ2-5

DNA: TGTGCCAGCAGCTTAGCGACCCGGACAGGGTTAAATCAGCCCCAGCATTTT
CDR3: CASSLATRTGLNQPQHF
V: TRBV7-8
D: TRBD1
size: -
J: TRBJ1-5

DNA: TGTGCCAGCAGTGACCTGGGGGGCTCCTACAATGAGCAGTTCTTC
CDR3: CASSDLGGSYNEQFF
V: TRBV6-1
D: -
size: few
J: TRBJ2-1

DNA: TGTGCCAGCAGTAACAGGGTCTCCTACGAGCAGTACTTC
CDR3: CASSNRVSYEQYF
V: TRBV27
D: -
size: -
J: TRBJ2-7

DNA: TGTGCCAGCAGTGTAAGTCGAGGCGAGTTTACGAACACCGGGGAGCTGTTTTTT
CDR3: CASSVSRGEFTNTGELFF
V: TRBV2
D: -
size: -
J: TRBJ2-2

DNA: TGTGCCAGCAGACAGGGGGCGATGATTAATCAGCCCCAGCATTTT
CDR3: CASRQGAMINQPQHF
V: TRBV6-1
D: TRBD1
size: -
J: TRBJ1-5

DNA: TGTGCCTGGAGTGGACAGGCACCGGTGGAAGGGGACATTCAGTACTTC
CDR3: CAWSGQAPVEGDIQYF
V: TRBV30
D: -
size: once
J: TRBJ2-4

DNA: TGTGCCAGCAGCATCCTAGCGGACTACACAGATACGCAGTATTTT
CDR3: CASSILADYTDTQYF
V: TRBV9
D: TRBD2
size: -
J: TRBJ2-3

DNA: TGTGCCAGCAGTGAAGTCGGGGGGAGGGGCACCGGGGAGCTGTTTTTT
CDR3: CASSEVGGRGTGELFF
V: TRBV6-1
D: TRBD2
size: once
J: TRBJ2-2

DNA: TGTGCCAGCTCACCATGGACAGGGGAGTTGAACACTGAAGCTTTCTTT
CDR3: CASSPWTGELNTEAFF
V: TRBV18
D: TRBD1
size: once
J: TRBJ1-1

DNA: TGTGCCAGTACCAGGGGGACTTTGTTTGGGCCCAAAAACATTCAGTACTTC
CDR3: CASTRGTLFGPKNIQYF
V: TRBV19
D: -
size: few
J: TRBJ2-4

DNA: TGTGCCAGCAGCTTGCCGGGCTCTGGGGCCAACGTCCTGACTTTC
CDR3: CASSLPGSGANVLTF
V: TRBV5-4
D: -
size: -
J: TRBJ2-6

DNA: TGTGCCAGCAGCGGCGGCCCAAGGAGGGAGCAGTATTTT
CDR3: CASSGGPRREQYF
V: TRBV9
D: -
size: -
J: TRBJ2-3

DNA: TGCGCCAGCGGCCCGAACACCGGGGAGCTGTTTTTT
CDR3: CASGPNTGELFF
V: TRBV10-1
D: -
size: -
J: TRBJ2-2

DNA: TGTGCCAGCAGCCCCCGACTATGGCGGGGGGGCTCCTACGAGCAGTACTTC
CDR3: CASSPRLWRGGSYEQYF
V: TRBV14
D: TRBD2
size: once
J: TRBJ2-7

DNA: TGTGCCAGCAGTAGGGGGACAGGGGGTGTTGAGCAGTACTTC
CDR3: CASSRGTGGVEQYF
V: TRBV27
D: TRBD1
size: -
J: TRBJ2-5

DNA: TGCGCCAGCAGCTTGGAAGGACAGGGGTCTCGTGAAGCTTTCTTT
CDR3: CASSLEGQGSREAFF
V: TRBV5-1
D: TRBD1
size: once
J: TRBJ1-1

DNA: TGTGCCAGCAGTCAACTAGCGGGGCCCGCCCCAGATACGCAGTATTTT
CDR3: CASSQLAGPAPDTQYF
V: TRBV7-9
D: TRBD2
size: -
J: TRBJ2-3